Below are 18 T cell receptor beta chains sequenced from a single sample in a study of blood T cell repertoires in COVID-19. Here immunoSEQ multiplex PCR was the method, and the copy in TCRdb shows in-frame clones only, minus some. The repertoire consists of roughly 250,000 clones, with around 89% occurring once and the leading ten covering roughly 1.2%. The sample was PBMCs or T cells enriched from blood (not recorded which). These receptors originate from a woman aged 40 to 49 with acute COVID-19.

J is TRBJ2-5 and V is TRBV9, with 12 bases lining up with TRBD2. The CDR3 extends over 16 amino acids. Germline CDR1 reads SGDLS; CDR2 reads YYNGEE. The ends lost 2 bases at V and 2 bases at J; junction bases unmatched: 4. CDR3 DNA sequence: TGTGCCAGCAGCGTCGGGACTAGCGGGCTTCAAGAGACCCAGTACTTC. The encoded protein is CASSVGTSGLQETQYF.

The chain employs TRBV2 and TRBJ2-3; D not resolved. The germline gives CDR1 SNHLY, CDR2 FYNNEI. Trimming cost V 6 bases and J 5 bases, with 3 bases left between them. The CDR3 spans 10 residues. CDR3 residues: CASSVDTQYF. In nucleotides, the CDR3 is TGTGCCAGCAGCGTAGATACGCAGTATTTT.

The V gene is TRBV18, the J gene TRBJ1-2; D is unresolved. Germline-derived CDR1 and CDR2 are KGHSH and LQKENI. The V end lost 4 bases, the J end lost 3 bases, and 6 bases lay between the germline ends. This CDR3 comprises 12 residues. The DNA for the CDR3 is TGTGCCAGCTCACGCCGGGACTATGGCTACACCTTC. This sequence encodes CASSRRDYGYTF.

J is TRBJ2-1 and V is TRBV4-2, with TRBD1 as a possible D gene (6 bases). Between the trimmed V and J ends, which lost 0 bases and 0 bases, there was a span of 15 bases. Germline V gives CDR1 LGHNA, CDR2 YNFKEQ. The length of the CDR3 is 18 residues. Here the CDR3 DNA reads TGTGCCAGCAGCCAAGATGTTGCCTGGGACAACTCCTACAATGAGCAGTTCTTC. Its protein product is CASSQDVAWDNSYNEQFF.

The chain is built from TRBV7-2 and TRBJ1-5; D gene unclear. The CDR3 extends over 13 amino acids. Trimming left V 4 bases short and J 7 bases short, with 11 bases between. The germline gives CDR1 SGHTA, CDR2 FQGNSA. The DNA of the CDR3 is TGTGCCAGCAGCTCCGATATGCGACAGCCCCAGCATTTT. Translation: CASSSDMRQPQHF.

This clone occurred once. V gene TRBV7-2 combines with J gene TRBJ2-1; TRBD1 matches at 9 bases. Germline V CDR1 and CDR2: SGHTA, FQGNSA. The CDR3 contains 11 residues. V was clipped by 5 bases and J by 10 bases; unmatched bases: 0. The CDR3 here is CASSTGGEQFF. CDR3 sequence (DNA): TGTGCCAGCAGCACAGGGGGCGAGCAGTTCTTC. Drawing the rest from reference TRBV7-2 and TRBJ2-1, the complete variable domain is GAGVSQSPSNKVTEKGKDVELRCDPISGHTALYWYRQSLGQGLEFLIYFQGNSAPDKSGLPSDRFSAERTGGSVSTLTIQRTQQEDSAVYLCASSTGGEQFFGPGTRLTVL.

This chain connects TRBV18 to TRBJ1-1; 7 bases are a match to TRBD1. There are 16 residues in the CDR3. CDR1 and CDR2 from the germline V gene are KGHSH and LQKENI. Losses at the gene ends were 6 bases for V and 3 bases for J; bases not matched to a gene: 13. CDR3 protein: CASSLRQGSLDTEAFF. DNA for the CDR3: TGTGCCAGCTCGCTCAGACAGGGTAGTTTGGACACTGAAGCTTTCTTT.

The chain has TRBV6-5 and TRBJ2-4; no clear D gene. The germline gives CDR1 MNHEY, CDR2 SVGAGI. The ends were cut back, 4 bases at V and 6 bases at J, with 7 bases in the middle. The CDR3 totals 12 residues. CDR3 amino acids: CASSSAANIQYF. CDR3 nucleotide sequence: TGTGCCAGCAGTTCCGCGGCAAACATTCAGTACTTC.

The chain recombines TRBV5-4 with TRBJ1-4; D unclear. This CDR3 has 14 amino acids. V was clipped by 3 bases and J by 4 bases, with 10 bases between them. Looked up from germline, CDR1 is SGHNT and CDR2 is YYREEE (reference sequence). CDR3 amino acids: CASSSGSFNEKLFF. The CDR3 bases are TGTGCCAGCAGCTCCGGGAGTTTTAATGAAAAACTGTTTTTT.

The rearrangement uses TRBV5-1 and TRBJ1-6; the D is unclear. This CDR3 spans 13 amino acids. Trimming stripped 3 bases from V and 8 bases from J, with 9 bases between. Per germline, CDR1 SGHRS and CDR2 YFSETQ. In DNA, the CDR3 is TGCGCCAGCAGCTCATTCGGGGATTCACCCCTCCACTTT. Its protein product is CASSSFGDSPLHF.

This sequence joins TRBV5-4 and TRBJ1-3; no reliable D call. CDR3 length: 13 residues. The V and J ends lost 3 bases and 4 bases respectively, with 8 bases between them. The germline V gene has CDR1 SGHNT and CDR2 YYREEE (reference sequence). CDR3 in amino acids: CASSSPSGNTIYF. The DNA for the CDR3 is TGTGCCAGCAGCTCTCCGTCGGGAAACACCATATATTTT.

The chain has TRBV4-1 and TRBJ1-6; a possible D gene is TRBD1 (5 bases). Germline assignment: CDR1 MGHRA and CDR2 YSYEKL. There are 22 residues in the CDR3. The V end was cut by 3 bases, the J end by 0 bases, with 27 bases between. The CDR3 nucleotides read TGCGCCAGCAGCCAGTGGATCCGGGGGATTGTCCCGGGGAGCTCCTATAATTCACCCCTCCACTTT. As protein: CASSQWIRGIVPGSSYNSPLHF.

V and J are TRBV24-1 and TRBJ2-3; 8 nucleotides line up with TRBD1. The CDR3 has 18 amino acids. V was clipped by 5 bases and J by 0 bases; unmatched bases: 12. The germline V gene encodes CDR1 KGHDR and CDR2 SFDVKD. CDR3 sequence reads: CATSAPQGARVSTDTQYF. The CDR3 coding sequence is TGTGCCACCAGTGCCCCCCAGGGGGCGAGGGTTAGCACAGATACGCAGTATTTT.

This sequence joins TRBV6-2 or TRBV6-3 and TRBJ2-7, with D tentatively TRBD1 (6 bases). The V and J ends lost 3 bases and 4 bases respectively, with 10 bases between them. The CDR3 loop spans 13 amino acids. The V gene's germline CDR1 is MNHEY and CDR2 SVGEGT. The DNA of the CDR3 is TGTGCCAGCAGTTATCCCACAGGGTACGAGCAGTACGTC. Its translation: CASSYPTGYEQYV.

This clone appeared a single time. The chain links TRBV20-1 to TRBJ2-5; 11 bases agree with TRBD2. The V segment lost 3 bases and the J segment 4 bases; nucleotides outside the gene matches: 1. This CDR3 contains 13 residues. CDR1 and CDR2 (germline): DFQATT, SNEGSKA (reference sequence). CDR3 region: CSASGTSGETQYF. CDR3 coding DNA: TGCAGTGCTAGTGGGACTAGCGGAGAGACCCAGTACTTC.

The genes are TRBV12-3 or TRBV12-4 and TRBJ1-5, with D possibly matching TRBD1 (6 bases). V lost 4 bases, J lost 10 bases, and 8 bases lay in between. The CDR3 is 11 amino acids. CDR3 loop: CASSSGGPQHF. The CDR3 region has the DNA TGTGCCAGCAGTTCGGGGGGCCCCCAGCATTTT.

The CDR3, as DNA: TGTGCCAGCAGTGAATATGCGGGCCATCACAATGAGCAGTTCTTC. The encoded protein is CASSEYAGHHNEQFF. This rearrangement joins TRBV25-1 to TRBJ2-1, with D perhaps TRBD2 (5 bases). Germline CDR1 reads MGHDK; CDR2 reads SYGVNS. The CDR3 length is 15 residues. The V gene lost 0 bases and the J gene lost 5 bases, with 11 bases spanning the gap.

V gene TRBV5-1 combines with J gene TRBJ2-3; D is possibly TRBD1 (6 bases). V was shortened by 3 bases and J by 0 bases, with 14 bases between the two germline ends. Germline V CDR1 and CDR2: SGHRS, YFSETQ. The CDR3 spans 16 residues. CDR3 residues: CASSSGTLASTDTQYF. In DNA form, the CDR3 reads TGCGCCAGCAGCTCCGGGACACTCGCTAGCACAGATACGCAGTATTTT. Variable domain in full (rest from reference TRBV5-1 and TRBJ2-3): KAGVTQTPRYLIKTRGQQVTLSCSPISGHRSVSWYQQTPGQGLQFLFEYFSETQRNKGNFPGRFSGRQFSNSRSEMNVSTLELGDSALYLCASSSGTLASTDTQYFGPGTRLTVL.